The subject of this entry is one TCR beta chain. This entry belongs to a study of blood T cell repertoires in COVID-19. Overall study context: Collection of acute and convalescent COVID-19 samples took place in the United States, Italy and Spain. PBMCs, B-cell-depleted T cells, or T cells were the source of the cDNA or gDNA that made up the material.

This CDR3 is 16 amino acids long. V dropped 4 bases and J dropped 0; count of bases not matched to a gene: 6. CDR1 and CDR2 (germline): SGHDN, FVKESK. In the original processing: Amplification from reference gene primers served as the basis for estimated nucleated cell counts. Method: immunoSEQ multiplex PCR; TCRdb's copy keeps in-frame clones and lacks some. For V, J and clone size, that table is used; D and trimming come from the DNA. The repertoire holds approximately 300,000 clones, around four fifths seen once, with about 1.2% in the top ten. The clonotype comes from a woman in her forties or fifties with acute or convalescent COVID-19. The V call is TRBV14, the J call TRBJ1-3; 7 positions agree with TRBD1. The specimen sequenced was peripheral blood. CDR3 sequence reads: CASSLGDRLSGNTIYF. The CDR3 bases are TGTGCCAGCAGCCTAGGGGACAGACTCTCTGGAAACACCATATATTTT.